Sequencing of this T cell receptor beta chain was carried out in a study of blood T cell repertoires in COVID-19 (dated by TCRdb to 2020 to 2021). Regarding the study in general: Samples from collaborators originated in the United States, Italy and Spain and spanned both the acute and convalescent phases of COVID-19. The prospective study material was composed of cDNA or gDNA derived from T cells, B-cell-depleted T cells, or PBMCs. The dataset comprised deeply sampled blood TCRbeta repertoires from subjects exposed to, actively infected with, or recovered from COVID-19. The repertoires were released in a freely available public database meant as a resource for research on the immune response to SARS-CoV-2. Samples came from the ongoing ImmuneRACE study (first 160 participants) plus 1,254 subjects from 6 global collaborators. Sample metadata almost always included a de-identified subject ID, COVID-19 status, age in years and sex. Where available, HLA class I and class II types were obtained from metadata supplied by the sample provider rather than from assay-based typing. The paper as a whole reports these results and caveats: The amount of clinical and demographic metadata varied by source and participant and was provided uncurated.

Whole blood was collected in K2EDTA tubes by collaborating institutions according to the institutions' own protocols. For TCRbeta analysis, collaborators shipped samples as frozen whole blood, isolated PBMCs, or DNA extracted from either of those sample types. Of note for this clone: Its antigen has not been determined. The input lacks base qualities; no much larger clone sits a single base away.

The immunoSEQ Assay, a bias-controlled multiplex PCR, was used to amplify TCRbeta CDR3 regions from genomic DNA. The original pipeline was this. Nucleated cell counts per sample were estimated from amplification of reference gene primers within the assay. Sequence reads were collapsed and filtered to measure the absolute abundance of every unique TCRbeta CDR3 rearrangement. For each sample, productive Simpson clonality was calculated by taking the square root of Simpson's diversity index across productive rearrangements. TCRdb's version of the immuneACCESS table is confined to in-frame rearrangements and falls short of the full clone set. An unresolved V gene accounts for under half of the shortfall where checked; the remainder is of unknown origin. The V and J calls and clone size come from that table; D and trimming were worked out from the DNA. This sample comprises 75,000 to 80,000 clones, 88% of them detected only once. The top ten clonotypes cover 9.1% of the sample.

Unmatched junction bases come to 4, with V trimmed by 8 bases and J by 4 bases. The CDR3 covers 14 residues, taking in both the cysteine and the phenylalanine. Solely the CDR3 DNA is kept, with 42 bases framed from the first base. Taken from the germline V gene, the CDR1 and CDR2 loops are SGHTA and FQGNSA. The sequence derives from a human donor in a cohort sampled during active COVID-19. The chain joins TRBV7-2 to TRBJ2-7; 14 central bases correspond to TRBD2. The sequencing input was peripheral blood. DNA sequence: TGTGCCAGCTGTCGGACTAGCGGGGGGTACGAGCAGTACTTC. Translation gives CASCRTSGGYEQYF.